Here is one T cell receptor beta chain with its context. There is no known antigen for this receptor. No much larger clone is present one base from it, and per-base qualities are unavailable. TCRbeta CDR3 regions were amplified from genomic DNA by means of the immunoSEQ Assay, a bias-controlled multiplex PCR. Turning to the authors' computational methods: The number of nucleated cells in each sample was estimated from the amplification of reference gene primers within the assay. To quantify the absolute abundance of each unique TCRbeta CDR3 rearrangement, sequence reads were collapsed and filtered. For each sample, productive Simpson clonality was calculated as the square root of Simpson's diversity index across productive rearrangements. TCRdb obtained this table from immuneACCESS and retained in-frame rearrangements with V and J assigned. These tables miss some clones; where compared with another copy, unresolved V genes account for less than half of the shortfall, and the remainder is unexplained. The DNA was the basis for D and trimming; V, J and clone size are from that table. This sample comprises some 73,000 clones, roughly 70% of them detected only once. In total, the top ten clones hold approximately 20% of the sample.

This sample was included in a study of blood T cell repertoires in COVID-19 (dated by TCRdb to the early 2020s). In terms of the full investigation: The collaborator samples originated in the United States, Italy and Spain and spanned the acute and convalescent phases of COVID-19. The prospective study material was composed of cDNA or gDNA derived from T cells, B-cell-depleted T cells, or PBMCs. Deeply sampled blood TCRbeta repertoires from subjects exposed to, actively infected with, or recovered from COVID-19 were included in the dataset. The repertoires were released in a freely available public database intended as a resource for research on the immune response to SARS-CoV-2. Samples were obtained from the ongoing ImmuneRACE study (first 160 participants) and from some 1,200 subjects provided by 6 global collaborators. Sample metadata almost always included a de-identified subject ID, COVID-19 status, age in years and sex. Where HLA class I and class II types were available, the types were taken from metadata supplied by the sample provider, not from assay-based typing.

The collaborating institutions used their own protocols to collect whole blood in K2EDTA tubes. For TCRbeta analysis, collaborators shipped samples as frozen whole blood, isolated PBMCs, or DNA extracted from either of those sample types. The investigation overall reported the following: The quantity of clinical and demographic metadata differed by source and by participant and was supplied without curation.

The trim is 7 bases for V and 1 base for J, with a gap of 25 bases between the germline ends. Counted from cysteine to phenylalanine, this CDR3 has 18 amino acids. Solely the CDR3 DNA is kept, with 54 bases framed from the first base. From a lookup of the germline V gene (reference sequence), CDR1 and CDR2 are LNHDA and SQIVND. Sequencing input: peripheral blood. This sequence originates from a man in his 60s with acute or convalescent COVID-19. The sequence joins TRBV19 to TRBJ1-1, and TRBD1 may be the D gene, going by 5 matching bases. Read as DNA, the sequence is TGTGCCAGTAAGAGTGGGGGAAGGGGACTGGTGGAGAACACTGAAGCTTTCTTT. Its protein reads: CASKSGGRGLVENTEAFF.